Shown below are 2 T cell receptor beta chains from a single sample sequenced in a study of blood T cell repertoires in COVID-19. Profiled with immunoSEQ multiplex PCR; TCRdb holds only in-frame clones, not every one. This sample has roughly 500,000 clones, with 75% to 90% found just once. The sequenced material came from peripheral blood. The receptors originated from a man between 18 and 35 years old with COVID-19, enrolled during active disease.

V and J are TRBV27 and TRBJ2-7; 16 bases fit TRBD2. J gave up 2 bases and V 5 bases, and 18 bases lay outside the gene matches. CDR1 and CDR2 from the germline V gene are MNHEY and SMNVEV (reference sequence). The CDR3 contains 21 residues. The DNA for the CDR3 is TGTGCCAGCAGTCTCAACCCCGGGACTAGCGGGAGGGCCGGTTGGACCTACGAGCAGTACTTC. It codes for CASSLNPGTSGRAGWTYEQYF.

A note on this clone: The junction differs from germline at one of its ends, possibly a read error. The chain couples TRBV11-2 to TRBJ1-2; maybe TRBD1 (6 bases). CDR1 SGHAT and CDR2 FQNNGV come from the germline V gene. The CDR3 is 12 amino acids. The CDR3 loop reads CASSLVGAFEAF. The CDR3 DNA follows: TGTGCCAGCAGCTTAGTGGGGGCCTTTGAGGCCTTC.